One and the same sample provided the 16 T cell receptor beta chains below, sequenced in a study of shared clonotypes between healthy human individuals. The table came from immunoSEQ multiplex PCR; TCRdb's copy has only in-frame clones and leaves some out. The sample has 800,000 or so clones, approximately 96% seen once. As defined, naive CD8 cells were CD45RO-negative and positively selected for CCR7, with terminally differentiated effector memory CD45RA+ cells excluded. The material sequenced was naive CD8+ T cells sorted from blood. The source is a man aged 30-40 years in good health.

This clone was recorded only once. The chain uses TRBV27 and TRBJ1-5; D is ambiguous. This CDR3 has 17 residues. The germline gives CDR1 MNHEY, CDR2 SMNVEV (reference sequence). The V and J ends lost 3 bases and 1 base respectively, with 16 bases between them. CDR3 nucleotides: TGTGCCAGCAGTTTGATGGCCCGATCGGAGAGCAATCAGCCCCAGCATTTT. Amino acid sequence: CASSLMARSESNQPQHF.

The chain recombines TRBV7-2 with TRBJ2-4; D not resolved. Germline loops: CDR1 SGHTA, CDR2 FQGNSA. The V end was cut by 5 bases, the J end by 0 bases, with 14 bases between. The CDR3 is made up of 16 amino acids. CDR3 loop: CASSNPSRLAKNIQYF. The DNA of the CDR3 is TGTGCCAGCAGCAACCCCAGCAGGCTAGCCAAAAACATTCAGTACTTC.

This clone was observed a single time. The germline gene is not matched at one end of the junction; a read error may be the cause. V and J are TRBV6-6 and TRBJ2-1, with no clear D. The germline V gene encodes CDR1 MNHNY and CDR2 SVGAGI (reference sequence). This CDR3 spans 11 amino acids. The CDR3 nucleotides are TGTGCCAGCAGTTACGGACCGCTTTCCCTCTTC. It is translated as CASSYGPLSLF.

The chain combines TRBV2 with TRBJ2-3; tentative D call: TRBD2 (5 bases). The germline V gene encodes CDR1 SNHLY and CDR2 FYNNEI. V was shortened by 4 bases and J by 1 base, with 9 bases between the two germline ends. This CDR3 has 14 amino acids. CDR3 coding DNA: TGTGCCAGCAGTGCGGGAAAAGGCACAGATACGCAGTATTTT. Translating it yields CASSAGKGTDTQYF.

CDR3 protein: CASSSTGQGQYF. DNA for the CDR3: TGTGCCAGCAGTTCAACGGGACAGGGACAGTACTTC. The chain couples TRBV6-5 to TRBJ2-7; 9 bases line up with TRBD1. J was trimmed by 10 bases and V by 4 bases; bases with no gene match: 5. Germline V gene lookup returns CDR1 MNHEY and CDR2 SVGAGI. The CDR3 is 12 residues long.

The chain employs TRBV13 and TRBJ2-3, with no clear D. The CDR3 is made up of 13 amino acids. Germline lookup yields CDR1 PRHDT and CDR2 FYEKMQ (reference sequence). Trimming took 0 bases from V and 4 from J, leaving 5 bases between them. CDR3 sequence reads: CASSLGRADTQYF. The CDR3 coding sequence is TGTGCCAGCAGCTTAGGTCGCGCAGATACGCAGTATTTT.

CDR3 sequence: CSVRSGGQVLEQFF. The CDR3 nucleotides read TGCAGCGTTCGATCCGGGGGGCAGGTCCTTGAGCAGTTCTTC. J is TRBJ2-1 and V is TRBV29-1; weak D call: TRBD2 (7 bases). The germline V gene has CDR1 SQVTM and CDR2 ANQGSEA. V lost 5 bases and J lost 9, with 20 bases in between. The CDR3 sequence is 14 residues long.

The chain combines TRBV2 with TRBJ2-5, with 7 bases that match TRBD1. J was trimmed by 2 bases and V by 9 bases; bases with no gene match: 6. Germline V lookup: CDR1 SNHLY, CDR2 FYNNEI. The CDR3 is 13 residues long. The CDR3 nucleotides read TGTGCCAGTGACGACAGGGTTCAAGAGACCCAGTACTTC. Its translation: CASDDRVQETQYF.

The gene calls are TRBV7-9 and TRBJ2-7, with D perhaps TRBD2 (5 bases). This CDR3 region has 11 residues. The V gene's germline CDR1 is SEHNR and CDR2 FQNEAQ (reference sequence). V lost 3 bases, J lost 7 bases, and 7 bases lay in between. The CDR3 protein is CASSFGEEQYF. The CDR3 bases are TGTGCCAGCAGCTTCGGGGAAGAGCAGTACTTC.

The chain employs TRBV12-5 and TRBJ1-2; D is unresolved. This CDR3 has 12 residues. Germline loops: CDR1 LGHNT, CDR2 FRNRAP. Trimming cost V 2 bases and J 4 bases, with 5 bases left between them. The CDR3 spells CASGLTAYGYTF. The CDR3 DNA sequence: TGTGCTAGTGGTTTGACAGCCTATGGCTACACCTTC.

The rearrangement links TRBV5-4 to TRBJ2-7; 11 bases align to TRBD1. Germline CDR1 reads SGHNT; CDR2 reads YYREEE (reference sequence). The CDR3 is 15 residues long. V lost 1 base and J lost 5; bases outside the gene matches: 5. As DNA, the CDR3 is TGTGCCAGCAGCTTGCTGGGACAGGGGGTACACGAGCAGTACTTC. Its translation is CASSLLGQGVHEQYF.

The chain combines TRBV5-1 with TRBJ1-4; TRBD1 agrees at 7 bases. The length of the CDR3 is 16 residues. V lost 0 bases to trimming and J lost 8 bases; unmatched junction nucleotides: 10. Germline CDR1 and CDR2: SGHRS and YFSETQ. CDR3 sequence reads: CASSLEPGTAREKLFF. The DNA for the CDR3 is TGCGCCAGCAGCTTGGAACCGGGGACAGCTCGAGAAAAACTGTTTTTT.

The chain links TRBV27 to TRBJ1-5; no clear D. V was pared by 2 bases and J by 1 base, with 9 bases between. CDR1 is MNHEY, CDR2 SMNVEV, per germline (reference sequence). The CDR3 is 15 residues long. CDR3 residues: CASSLVRESNQPQHF. CDR3 nucleotide sequence: TGTGCCAGCAGTTTAGTGAGGGAGAGCAATCAGCCCCAGCATTTT.

With respect to this clone: A read error may produce the germline difference seen at one junction end. This rearrangement joins TRBV7-7 to TRBJ2-2; TRBD2 aligns across 12 bases. Per the germline V gene, CDR1 is SSHAT and CDR2 is FNYEAQ (reference sequence). The length of the CDR3 is 17 residues. This CDR3 reads CASSLASSGRDTGELFF. In DNA, the CDR3 is TGTGCTAGCAGCTTAGCTTCTAGCGGGAGGGACACCGGGGAGCTGTTTTTT.

The chain employs TRBV5-1 and TRBJ2-5; maybe TRBD2 (5 bases). This CDR3 is built from 12 residues. V dropped 0 bases and J dropped 10 bases, with 10 bases sitting between them. In germline, CDR1 is SGHRS, CDR2 YFSETQ. CDR3 residues: CASSLEREGQYF. The CDR3 nucleotides are TGCGCCAGCAGCTTGGAACGGGAAGGCCAGTACTTC.

The chain is built from TRBV7-6 and TRBJ2-1; D is uncertain. Trimming stripped 1 base from V and 7 bases from J, with 11 bases between. This CDR3 spans 14 amino acids. Germline CDR1 is SGHVS and CDR2 is FNYEAQ. The CDR3 coding sequence is TGTGCCAGCAGCTTAGTTACAGCTGAAAATGAGCAGTTCTTC. Its translation: CASSLVTAENEQFF.